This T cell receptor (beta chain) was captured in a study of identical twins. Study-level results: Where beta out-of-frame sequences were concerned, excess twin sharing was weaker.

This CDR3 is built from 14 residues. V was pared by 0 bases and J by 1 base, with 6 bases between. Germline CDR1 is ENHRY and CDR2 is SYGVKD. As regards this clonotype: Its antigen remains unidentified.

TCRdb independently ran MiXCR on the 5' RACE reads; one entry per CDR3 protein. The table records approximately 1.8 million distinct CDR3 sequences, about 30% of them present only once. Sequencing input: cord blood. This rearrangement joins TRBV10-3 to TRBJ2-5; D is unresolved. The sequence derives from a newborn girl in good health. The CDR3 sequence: CAISESNSQETQYF. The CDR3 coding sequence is TGTGCCATCAGTGAGTCCAACAGCCAAGAGACCCAGTACTTC.